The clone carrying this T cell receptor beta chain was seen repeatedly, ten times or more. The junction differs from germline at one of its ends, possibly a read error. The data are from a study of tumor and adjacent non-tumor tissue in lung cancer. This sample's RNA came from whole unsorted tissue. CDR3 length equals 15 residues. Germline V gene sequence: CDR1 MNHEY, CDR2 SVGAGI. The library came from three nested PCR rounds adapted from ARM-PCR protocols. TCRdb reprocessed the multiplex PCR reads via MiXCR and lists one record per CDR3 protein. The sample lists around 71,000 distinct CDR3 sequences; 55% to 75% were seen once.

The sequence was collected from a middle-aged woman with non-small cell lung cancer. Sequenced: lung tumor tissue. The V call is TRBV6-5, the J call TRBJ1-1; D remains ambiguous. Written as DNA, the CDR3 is TGTGCCAGTCACCCGCGGGGTTTTCTGAACACTGAAGCTTCCTTT. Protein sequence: CASHPRGFLNTEASF.